The source of this T cell receptor (beta chain) is a study of control samples from healthy donors and cancer patients. Clones were sequenced by immunoSEQ multiplex PCR, and TCRdb holds only the in-frame ones, with some missing. The table shows about 150,000 clones, with roughly 93% occurring only once. The V gene's germline CDR1 is MNHEY and CDR2 SVGEGT. This CDR3 has 15 amino acids. The trim removed 4 bases at V and 2 bases at J, leaving 7 bases unmatched. Sequences were obtained from blood. The TCR was taken from a man between 18 and 35 years old in good health. The gene calls are TRBV6-2 or TRBV6-3 and TRBJ2-7, with TRBD1 identical over 8 bases. CDR3 DNA: TGTGCCAGCAGTTCACAGGGGGTCCGTACCTACGAGCAGTACTTC. This translates into CASSSQGVRTYEQYF.